The T cell receptor (beta chain) described here comes from a study of cytomegalovirus exposure and HLA in healthy donors. Study results and caveats: Donors were assumed by presence/absence analyses to have roughly uniform sequencing depth. Using the classifier, cytomegalovirus status was reportedly diagnosed with high specificity and sensitivity. Among TCR beta chains, those listed as cytomegalovirus-associated numbered over 150. In vitro data verified three CMV-associated chains as specific for CMV antigens.

The CDR3 extends over 14 amino acids. Germline CDR1 LGHNA, CDR2 YNFKEQ. V was cut by 0 bases and J by 5 bases, with 7 bases left in between. Vbeta (60) and Jbeta (13) primers were used in the PCR. The method was immunoSEQ multiplex PCR; TCRdb's version includes in-frame clones alone and lacks a portion of them. This table has approximately 190,000 clones, over 80% appearing once. Notes on this clone: Its antigen is unknown.

The origin of this receptor is a man in his thirties or forties in good health and CMV-seronegative. V usage is TRBV4-2 and J usage is TRBJ1-4; no reliable D call. Input material: PBMCs. CDR3 DNA sequence: TGTGCCAGCAGCCAAGATGAGGGAAATGAAAAACTGTTTTTT. Its translation: CASSQDEGNEKLFF.